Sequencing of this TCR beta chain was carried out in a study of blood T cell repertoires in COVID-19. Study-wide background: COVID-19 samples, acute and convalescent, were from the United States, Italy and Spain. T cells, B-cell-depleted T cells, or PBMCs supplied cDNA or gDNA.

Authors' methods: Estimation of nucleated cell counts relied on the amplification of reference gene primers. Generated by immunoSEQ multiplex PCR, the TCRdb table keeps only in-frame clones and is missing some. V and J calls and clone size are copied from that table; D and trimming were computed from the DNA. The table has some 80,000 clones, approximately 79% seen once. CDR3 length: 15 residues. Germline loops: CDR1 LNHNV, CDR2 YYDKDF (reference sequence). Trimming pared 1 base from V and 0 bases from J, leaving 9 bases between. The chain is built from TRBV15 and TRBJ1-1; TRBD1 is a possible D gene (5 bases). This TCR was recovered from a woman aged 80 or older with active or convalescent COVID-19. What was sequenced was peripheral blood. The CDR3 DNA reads TGTGCCACCAGCAGAGGGGGCAGCATGAACACTGAAGCTTTCTTT. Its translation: CATSRGGSMNTEAFF.